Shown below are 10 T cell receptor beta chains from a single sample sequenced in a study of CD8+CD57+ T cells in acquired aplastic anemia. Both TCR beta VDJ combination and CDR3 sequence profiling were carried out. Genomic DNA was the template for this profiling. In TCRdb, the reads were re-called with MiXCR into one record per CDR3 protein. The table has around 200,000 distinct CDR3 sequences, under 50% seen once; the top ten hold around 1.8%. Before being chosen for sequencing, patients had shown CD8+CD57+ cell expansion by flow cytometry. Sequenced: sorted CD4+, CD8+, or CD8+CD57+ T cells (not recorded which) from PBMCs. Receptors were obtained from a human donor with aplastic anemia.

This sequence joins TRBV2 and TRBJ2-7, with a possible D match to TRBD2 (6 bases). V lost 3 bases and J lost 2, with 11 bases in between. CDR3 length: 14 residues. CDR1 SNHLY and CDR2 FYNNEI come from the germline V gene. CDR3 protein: CASSEGGGTYEQYF. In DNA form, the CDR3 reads TGTGCCAGCAGTGAGGGAGGAGGAACCTACGAGCAGTACTTC.

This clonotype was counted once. The CDR3 nucleotides read TGTGCCACCAGTGATTTTTGGACTAGCGGGTCCACAGATACGCAGTATTTT. It codes for CATSDFWTSGSTDTQYF. This chain connects TRBV24-1 to TRBJ2-3; 11 bases map to TRBD2. This CDR3 comprises 17 residues. Germline trimming cut 1 base from V and 2 bases from J; bases unmatched to any gene: 4. Germline CDR1 is KGHDR and CDR2 is SFDVKD.

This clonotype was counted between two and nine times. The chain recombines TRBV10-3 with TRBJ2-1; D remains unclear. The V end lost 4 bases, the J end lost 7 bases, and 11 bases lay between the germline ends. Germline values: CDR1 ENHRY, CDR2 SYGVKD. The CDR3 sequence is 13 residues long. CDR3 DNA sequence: TGTGCCATCAGTGGAACCGACTTGAATGAGCAGTTCTTC. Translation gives CAISGTDLNEQFF.

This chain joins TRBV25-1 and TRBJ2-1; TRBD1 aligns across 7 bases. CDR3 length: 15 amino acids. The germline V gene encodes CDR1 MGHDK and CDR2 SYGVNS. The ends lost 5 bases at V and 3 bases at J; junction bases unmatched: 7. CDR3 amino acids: CASSQTGIIYNEQFF. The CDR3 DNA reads TGTGCCAGCAGTCAGACAGGGATTATCTACAATGAGCAGTTCTTC. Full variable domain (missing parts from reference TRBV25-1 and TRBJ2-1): EADIYQTPRYLVIGTGKKITLECSQTMGHDKMYWYQQDPGMELHLIHYSYGVNSTEKGDLSSESTVSRIRTEHFPLTLESARPSHTSQYLCASSQTGIIYNEQFFGPGTRLTVL.

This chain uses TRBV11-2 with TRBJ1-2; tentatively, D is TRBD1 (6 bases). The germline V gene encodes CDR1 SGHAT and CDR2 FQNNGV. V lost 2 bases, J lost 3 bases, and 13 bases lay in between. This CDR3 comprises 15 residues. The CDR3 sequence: CASSLRPTGYYGYTF. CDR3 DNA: TGTGCCAGCAGCTTACGGCCTACAGGGTACTATGGCTACACCTTC.

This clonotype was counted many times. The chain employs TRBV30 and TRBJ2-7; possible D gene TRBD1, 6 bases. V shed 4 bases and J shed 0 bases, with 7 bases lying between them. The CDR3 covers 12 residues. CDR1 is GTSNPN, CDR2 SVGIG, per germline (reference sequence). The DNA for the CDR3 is TGTGCCTGGAAACAGGGCTCCTACGAGCAGTACTTC. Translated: CAWKQGSYEQYF.

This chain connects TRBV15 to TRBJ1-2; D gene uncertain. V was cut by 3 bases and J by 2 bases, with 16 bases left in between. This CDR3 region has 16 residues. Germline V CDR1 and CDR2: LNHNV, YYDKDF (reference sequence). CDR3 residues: CATSSARKGRNYGYTF. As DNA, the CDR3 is TGTGCCACCAGCAGTGCTAGAAAAGGGAGAAACTATGGCTACACCTTC.

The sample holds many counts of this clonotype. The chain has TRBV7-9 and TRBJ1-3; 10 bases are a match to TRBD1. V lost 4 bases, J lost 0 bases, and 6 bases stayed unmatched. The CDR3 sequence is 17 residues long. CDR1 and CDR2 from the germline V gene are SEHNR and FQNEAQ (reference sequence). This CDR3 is CASSYPGTGDSGNTIYF. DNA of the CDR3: TGTGCCAGCAGCTACCCCGGGACAGGGGACTCTGGAAACACCATATATTTT.

The CDR3 sequence is CASSLASGTGDRGYTF. In DNA form, the CDR3 reads TGTGCCAGCAGCTTAGCTTCCGGGACAGGGGATCGGGGCTACACCTTC. The chain uses TRBV7-8 and TRBJ1-2; 10 bases are shared with TRBD1. The CDR3 runs 16 residues. From germline, CDR1 is SGHVS and CDR2 FQNEAQ. V lost 0 bases and J lost 8; bases outside the gene matches: 9.

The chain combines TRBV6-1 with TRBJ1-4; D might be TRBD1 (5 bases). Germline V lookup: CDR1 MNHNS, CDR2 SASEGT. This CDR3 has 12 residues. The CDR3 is CAEGATNEKLFF. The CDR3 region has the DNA TGTGCTGAAGGGGCAACTAATGAAAAACTGTTTTTT.